A single T cell receptor beta chain is shown here with its context. Antigen: not known. The sample holds other DNA sequences that translate to the same CDR3. TCRB transcripts that were expressed got sequenced, as all of the isolated RNA had been reverse transcribed. Generated by immunoSEQ multiplex PCR, the TCRdb table keeps only in-frame clones and is missing some. The table has approximately 40,000 clones, approximately 49% seen once; the top ten hold around 0.25%. This specimen comes from a study of beta chain features in type 1 diabetes. General study results and limits: Among patients with Type 1 diabetes, TCRB CDR3s were moderately but significantly shorter in every one of the four CD4+ subsets.

The CDR3 is made up of 13 amino acids. Germline CDR1 SGHTA, CDR2 FQGNSA. Losses at the gene ends were 5 bases for V and 3 bases for J; bases not matched to a gene: 3. The J gene is TRBJ1-1, the V gene TRBV7-2; 7 nucleotides agree with TRBD1. The sequence came from a woman aged 30 to 39 in good health. The sample was stem cell memory CD4+ T cells from blood. The CDR3 sequence is CASSRQGDTEAFF. DNA of the CDR3: TGTGCCAGCAGCCGTCAGGGGGACACTGAAGCTTTCTTT. Supplemented by reference TRBV7-2 and TRBJ1-1, the full variable domain reads GAGVSQSPSNKVTEKGKDVELRCDPISGHTALYWYRQSLGQGLEFLIYFQGNSAPDKSGLPSDRFSAERTGGSVSTLTIQRTQQEDSAVYLCASSRQGDTEAFFGQGTRLTVV.